What follows is one T cell receptor beta chain and its context. Per the authors' pipeline: Estimation of nucleated cell counts relied on the amplification of reference gene primers. Method: immunoSEQ multiplex PCR; TCRdb's copy keeps in-frame clones and lacks some. V and J calls and clone size come straight from that table; D and trimming were deduced from the DNA. This repertoire shows about 180,000 clones, 70% to 80% found once; its top ten account for under 15%. The data were taken from a study of blood T cell repertoires in COVID-19. For the study at large: COVID-19 samples collected from the United States, Italy and Spain covered acute and convalescent phases. In each case, the material was cDNA or gDNA derived from T cells, B-cell-depleted T cells, or PBMCs.

Germline V gene lookup returns CDR1 SGHDT and CDR2 YYEEEE. The V end lost 5 bases, the J end lost 2 bases, and 12 bases lay between the germline ends. The CDR3 runs to 14 residues. Participants were aged roughly 18 to 90 years from more than 20 US areas. This rearrangement joins TRBV5-6 to TRBJ2-3, with TRBD2 as a possible D gene (5 bases). This clonotype originated in a man between 60 and 75 years old who had been exposed to COVID-19. Material: PBMCs or T cells enriched from blood (not recorded which). CDR3: CASRGLASTDTQYF. For the CDR3, the DNA is TGTGCCAGCAGAGGGCTAGCTTCCACAGATACGCAGTATTTT.